This T cell receptor beta chain was identified during a study of blood T cells in healthy people across ages. Comment on this clonotype: Its antigen is not identified.

Germline lookup yields CDR1 DFQATT and CDR2 SNEGSKA (reference sequence). The CDR3 contains 12 residues. A sample-barcoded 5' primer and a J-beta primer mix were used in a second PCR of roughly 6 to 11 cycles. Each of the cDNA molecules was tagged by a template-switch adaptor with 12 random nucleotides. TCRdb called the 5' RACE reads again in MiXCR, with one record for every CDR3 protein. The sample records 710,000 or so distinct CDR3 sequences, 20% to 25% being singletons. Each donor had 8 to 10 milliliters of peripheral blood drawn. General study results and limits: Long-lived and aged donors differed, with more naive CD4+ cells and higher diversity in the long-lived.

Sample: blood. The origin of this receptor is a man between 65 and 85 years old in good health. The V gene is TRBV20-1, the J gene TRBJ2-5, with D tentatively TRBD2 (6 bases). The end of the DNA fits TRBJ2-1 better, so the J call may be wrong. CDR3 coding DNA: TGCAGTGCTAACCGGGAGAAGGGTGAGCAGTTCTTC. It codes for CSANREKGEQFF.